This is a list of T cell receptor beta chains from one sample in a study of blood T cell repertoires in COVID-19. Sequenced by immunoSEQ multiplex PCR; TCRdb stores in-frame clones only, minus some. Among just over 300,000 clones listed, 85% to 90% were seen once. The sequenced material came from PBMCs or T cells enriched from blood (not recorded which). These receptors originate from a man between 25 and 39 years old who had recovered from COVID-19. Each CDR3 is given with its conserved first and last residue. Fields, in order: J gene, V gene, D gene, clone size, CDR3 DNA, CDR3 protein. A D gene is named only where the DNA matches it firmly. For some rows the clone size is stated as once, few or many, or as a class when expanded; others skip it.

j_call: TRBJ1-1; v_call: TRBV10-3; d_call: .; clone_size: .; cdr3_nt: TGTGCCAGCACAGCGAACACTGAAGCTTTCTTT; cdr3_aa: CASTANTEAFF
j_call: TRBJ1-2; v_call: TRBV7-9; d_call: .; clone_size: .; cdr3_nt: TGTGCCAGCAGCTTAGCCCAGGGGCTCGGCTATGGCTACACCTTC; cdr3_aa: CASSLAQGLGYGYTF
j_call: TRBJ2-1; v_call: TRBV6-1; d_call: TRBD1; clone_size: .; cdr3_nt: TGTGCCAGCAGTGAGTGGACAGGCTACAATGAGCAGTTCTTC; cdr3_aa: CASSEWTGYNEQFF
j_call: TRBJ2-3; v_call: TRBV24-1; d_call: TRBD1; clone_size: .; cdr3_nt: TGTGCCACCAGCCCCGGGACAGGGAGGACAGATACGCAGTATTTT; cdr3_aa: CATSPGTGRTDTQYF
j_call: TRBJ2-2; v_call: TRBV5-5; d_call: .; clone_size: .; cdr3_nt: TGTGCCAGCAGCTTACCCGGCGGAGCGAACACCGGGGAGCTGTTTTTT; cdr3_aa: CASSLPGGANTGELFF
j_call: TRBJ1-4; v_call: TRBV2; d_call: .; clone_size: once; cdr3_nt: TGTGCCAGCCATGAGGGGGGGGGAGAAGGTGAAAAACTGTTTTTT; cdr3_aa: CASHEGGGEGEKLFF
j_call: TRBJ2-1; v_call: TRBV5-5; d_call: .; clone_size: .; cdr3_nt: TGTGCCAGCAGCATCTGGACAGCCATAGGTAATGAGCAGTTCTTC; cdr3_aa: CASSIWTAIGNEQFF
j_call: TRBJ1-1; v_call: TRBV5-1; d_call: .; clone_size: .; cdr3_nt: TGCGCCAGCAGCTTGGCCTGGGGCAATAGGAACACTGAAGCTTTCTTT; cdr3_aa: CASSLAWGNRNTEAFF
j_call: TRBJ2-3; v_call: TRBV14; d_call: .; clone_size: .; cdr3_nt: TGTGCCAGCAGCCACTATACGGTTAGCACAGATACGCAGTATTTT; cdr3_aa: CASSHYTVSTDTQYF
j_call: TRBJ2-1; v_call: TRBV7-6; d_call: TRBD2; clone_size: .; cdr3_nt: TGTGCCAGCAGCTCGATTACCGGGACTAGCGGGAGAACCGATGAGCAGTTCTTC; cdr3_aa: CASSSITGTSGRTDEQFF
j_call: TRBJ2-7; v_call: TRBV6-5; d_call: .; clone_size: .; cdr3_nt: TGTGCCAGCCGGGGAATTTATGGCTACGAGCAGTACTTC; cdr3_aa: CASRGIYGYEQYF
j_call: TRBJ1-1; v_call: TRBV6-5; d_call: .; clone_size: .; cdr3_nt: TGTGCCAGCAGTTACTCGGGCAGGGTGGCTGAAGCTTTCTTT; cdr3_aa: CASSYSGRVAEAFF
j_call: TRBJ2-3; v_call: TRBV5-1; d_call: TRBD2; clone_size: .; cdr3_nt: TGCGCCAGCACAAGGCTAGCGGGAGATCATGGCACAGATACGCAGTATTTT; cdr3_aa: CASTRLAGDHGTDTQYF
j_call: TRBJ1-1; v_call: TRBV7-6; d_call: .; clone_size: few; cdr3_nt: TGTGCCAGCAGCTTAGCGGCAGGGGCGAGCACTGAAGCTTTCTTT; cdr3_aa: CASSLAAGASTEAFF
j_call: TRBJ1-1; v_call: TRBV12-3/TRBV12-4; d_call: .; clone_size: .; cdr3_nt: TGTGCCAGCGGGAGTGGAGCTGAAGCTTTCTTT; cdr3_aa: CASGSGAEAFF
j_call: TRBJ1-3; v_call: TRBV7-2; d_call: TRBD1; clone_size: .; cdr3_nt: TGTGCCAGCAGCTTAGCCTGGACAGGATACTCTGGAAACACCATATATTTT; cdr3_aa: CASSLAWTGYSGNTIYF
j_call: TRBJ1-6; v_call: TRBV12-3/TRBV12-4; d_call: .; clone_size: .; cdr3_nt: TGTGCCAGCAGTCTTGGGGGGAGATCACCCCTCCACTTT; cdr3_aa: CASSLGGRSPLHF
j_call: TRBJ2-3; v_call: TRBV5-1; d_call: .; clone_size: once; cdr3_nt: TGCGCCAGCAGCGTCACGACAGGAGTAACGCAGTATTTT; cdr3_aa: CASSVTTGVTQYF
j_call: TRBJ2-3; v_call: TRBV6-1; d_call: TRBD2; clone_size: .; cdr3_nt: TGTGCCAGCAGTGAAGAAGGCGGGGGGACTATAAATACGCAGTATTTT; cdr3_aa: CASSEEGGGTINTQYF
j_call: TRBJ1-5; v_call: TRBV5-1; d_call: .; clone_size: .; cdr3_nt: TGCGCCAGCAGCTCGCAGGGTGTCGGACCCCAGCATTTT; cdr3_aa: CASSSQGVGPQHF
j_call: TRBJ1-4; v_call: TRBV7-8; d_call: .; clone_size: .; cdr3_nt: TGTGCCAGCAGCCAACCGGGGAAACGGGATGAAAAACTGTTTTTT; cdr3_aa: CASSQPGKRDEKLFF
j_call: TRBJ1-1; v_call: TRBV3-1/TRBV3-2; d_call: TRBD1; clone_size: .; cdr3_nt: TGTGCCAGCAGCCAGACAGGGGCCGGAGCTTTCTTT; cdr3_aa: CASSQTGAGAFF
j_call: TRBJ1-1; v_call: TRBV4-1; d_call: .; clone_size: .; cdr3_nt: TGCGCCAGCAGCCAAGATTGGCAGGAGAACACTGAAGCTTTCTTT; cdr3_aa: CASSQDWQENTEAFF
j_call: TRBJ2-3; v_call: TRBV2; d_call: TRBD2; clone_size: .; cdr3_nt: TGTGCCAGCAGTGACGGGGGGGGCGGAGATACGCAGTATTTT; cdr3_aa: CASSDGGGGDTQYF
j_call: TRBJ1-6; v_call: TRBV6-5; d_call: TRBD1; clone_size: .; cdr3_nt: TGTGCCAGCAGTTATTCCGGGACAGGGGTGTCACCCCTCCACTTT; cdr3_aa: CASSYSGTGVSPLHF
j_call: TRBJ1-1; v_call: TRBV5-4; d_call: .; clone_size: .; cdr3_nt: TGTGCCAGCAGCCCCGGGGGGGGTGGGCCGAACACTGAAGCTTTCTTT; cdr3_aa: CASSPGGGGPNTEAFF
j_call: TRBJ1-6; v_call: TRBV6-2/TRBV6-3; d_call: TRBD1; clone_size: few; cdr3_nt: TGTGCCAGCAGTTACGACAGGGGTGGTTCACCCCTCCACTTT; cdr3_aa: CASSYDRGGSPLHF
j_call: TRBJ2-6; v_call: TRBV2; d_call: TRBD1; clone_size: .; cdr3_nt: TGTGCCAGCAGGTACCAGACAGGGTTCGGGGCCAACGTCCTGACTTTC; cdr3_aa: CASRYQTGFGANVLTF
j_call: TRBJ2-1; v_call: TRBV2; d_call: TRBD2; clone_size: .; cdr3_nt: TGTGCCAGCTCTTGGGGACTATTCAATGAGCAGTTCTTC; cdr3_aa: CASSWGLFNEQFF
j_call: TRBJ1-1; v_call: TRBV7-8; d_call: .; clone_size: .; cdr3_nt: TGTGCCAGCAGCTCCCCCGGGGTGAACACTGAAGCTTTCTTT; cdr3_aa: CASSSPGVNTEAFF
j_call: TRBJ1-1; v_call: TRBV5-1; d_call: .; clone_size: .; cdr3_nt: TGCGCCAGCAGCTTGGGACAGACGAACACTGAAGCTTTCTTT; cdr3_aa: CASSLGQTNTEAFF
j_call: TRBJ2-7; v_call: TRBV6-5; d_call: .; clone_size: .; cdr3_nt: TGTGCCAGCAGGAAAAGGGGCGAGCAGTACTTC; cdr3_aa: CASRKRGEQYF
j_call: TRBJ1-1; v_call: TRBV14; d_call: .; clone_size: once; cdr3_nt: TGTGCCAGCAGTACAGGGATATTCACTGAAGCTTTCTTT; cdr3_aa: CASSTGIFTEAFF
j_call: TRBJ2-5; v_call: TRBV7-2; d_call: TRBD2; clone_size: .; cdr3_nt: TGTGCCAGCAGCTTCTCTAGCGGGACCGAGACCCAGTACTTC; cdr3_aa: CASSFSSGTETQYF
j_call: TRBJ1-1; v_call: TRBV6-1; d_call: .; clone_size: .; cdr3_nt: TGTGCCAGCAGTGAAGCTCCGAGAGGGGGCACTGAAGCTTTCTTT; cdr3_aa: CASSEAPRGGTEAFF
j_call: TRBJ1-1; v_call: TRBV18; d_call: TRBD1; clone_size: .; cdr3_nt: TGTGCCAGCTCGGACCCAGGGGGCCCTGAAGCTTTCTTT; cdr3_aa: CASSDPGGPEAFF
j_call: TRBJ2-5; v_call: TRBV5-1; d_call: TRBD2; clone_size: .; cdr3_nt: TGCGCCAGCAGCGTGGGACTAGCGGGAGAAGGAGAGACCCAGTACTTC; cdr3_aa: CASSVGLAGEGETQYF
j_call: TRBJ2-5; v_call: TRBV30; d_call: .; clone_size: .; cdr3_nt: TGTGCCTGGAGCGGACCGGTGGGGGGTCCACAAGAGACCCAGTACTTC; cdr3_aa: CAWSGPVGGPQETQYF
j_call: TRBJ2-7; v_call: TRBV19; d_call: .; clone_size: .; cdr3_nt: TGTGCCAGTAGTATAGCGGGAGTAAGCGAGCAGTACTTC; cdr3_aa: CASSIAGVSEQYF
j_call: TRBJ1-5; v_call: TRBV24-1; d_call: TRBD1; clone_size: .; cdr3_nt: TGTGCCACCAGTGACGAGGGGGCGCTCAATCAGCCCCAGCATTTT; cdr3_aa: CATSDEGALNQPQHF
j_call: TRBJ2-2; v_call: TRBV11-2; d_call: .; clone_size: .; cdr3_nt: TGTGCCAGCAGCTCCCTGCGGGAGAACACCGGGGAGCTGTTTTTT; cdr3_aa: CASSSLRENTGELFF
j_call: TRBJ2-3; v_call: TRBV27; d_call: .; clone_size: .; cdr3_nt: TGTGCCAGCACCCGACAGTTCACAGATACGCAGTATTTT; cdr3_aa: CASTRQFTDTQYF
j_call: TRBJ2-3; v_call: TRBV4-2; d_call: .; clone_size: many; cdr3_nt: TGTGCCAGCAGCCAATTTCAGGACTCAAACACAGATACGCAGTATTTT; cdr3_aa: CASSQFQDSNTDTQYF
j_call: TRBJ1-1; v_call: TRBV7-9; d_call: .; clone_size: .; cdr3_nt: TGTGCCAGCAGCCCCCCCGACACTGAAGCTTTCTTT; cdr3_aa: CASSPPDTEAFF
j_call: TRBJ1-5; v_call: TRBV27; d_call: TRBD1; clone_size: few; cdr3_nt: TGTGCCAGCAGTCCGGGGACAGGTGGAGGTTATAGCAATCAGCCCCAGCATTTT; cdr3_aa: CASSPGTGGGYSNQPQHF
j_call: TRBJ1-1; v_call: TRBV28; d_call: TRBD1; clone_size: .; cdr3_nt: TGTGCCAGCAGTTTGACAGGGGACACTGAAGCTTTCTTT; cdr3_aa: CASSLTGDTEAFF
j_call: TRBJ2-7; v_call: TRBV6-6; d_call: .; clone_size: .; cdr3_nt: TGTGCCAGCGACGCGGGGGCAGCCTCCTACGAGCAGTACTTC; cdr3_aa: CASDAGAASYEQYF
j_call: TRBJ1-1; v_call: TRBV11-3; d_call: .; clone_size: .; cdr3_nt: TGTGCCAGCAGCCGGGGGGGGCTGGACACTGAAGCTTTCTTT; cdr3_aa: CASSRGGLDTEAFF
j_call: TRBJ2-5; v_call: TRBV5-1; d_call: TRBD2; clone_size: .; cdr3_nt: TGCGCCAGCAGCCCTAGCGGATTGGAGACCCAGTACTTC; cdr3_aa: CASSPSGLETQYF
j_call: TRBJ2-7; v_call: TRBV18; d_call: .; clone_size: .; cdr3_nt: TGTGCCAGCTCACGAGGGGGGGACTACGAGCAGTACTTC; cdr3_aa: CASSRGGDYEQYF
j_call: TRBJ2-5; v_call: TRBV5-1; d_call: TRBD2; clone_size: .; cdr3_nt: TGCGCCAGCAGCTTCGGAGATGGTCCTAGCGGGAGAACGACCCAGTACTTC; cdr3_aa: CASSFGDGPSGRTTQYF
j_call: TRBJ1-1; v_call: TRBV21-1; d_call: .; clone_size: .; cdr3_nt: TGTGCCAGCAGCAAAGCGGCAGGGGTTGCGGTGAACACTGAAGCTTTCTTT; cdr3_aa: CASSKAAGVAVNTEAFF
j_call: TRBJ1-2; v_call: TRBV5-4; d_call: .; clone_size: .; cdr3_nt: TGTGCCAGTACGCCAGAGGGCAGGAGAACCTATGGCTACACCTTC; cdr3_aa: CASTPEGRRTYGYTF
j_call: TRBJ1-2; v_call: TRBV25-1; d_call: TRBD1; clone_size: .; cdr3_nt: TGTGCCAGCAGTGAACTCCCTCCGGGACAGGGGAGTGGCTACACCTTC; cdr3_aa: CASSELPPGQGSGYTF
j_call: TRBJ1-2; v_call: TRBV30; d_call: .; clone_size: .; cdr3_nt: TGTGCCTTTAGCCTTGGGGCGGGAAACTATGGCTACACCTTC; cdr3_aa: CAFSLGAGNYGYTF
j_call: TRBJ2-7; v_call: TRBV24-1; d_call: TRBD1; clone_size: .; cdr3_nt: TGTGCCACCAGCGCCGTGACAGGGCCTTCCTACGAGCAGTACTTC; cdr3_aa: CATSAVTGPSYEQYF
j_call: TRBJ2-3; v_call: TRBV5-1; d_call: TRBD1; clone_size: .; cdr3_nt: TGCGCCAGCAGCTTGTTCGCGACAGGGAAGTCAGATACGCAGTATTTT; cdr3_aa: CASSLFATGKSDTQYF
j_call: TRBJ2-3; v_call: TRBV10-2; d_call: TRBD2; clone_size: .; cdr3_nt: TGCGCCAGCAGAGGGACTAGCGGCACAGATACGCAGTATTTT; cdr3_aa: CASRGTSGTDTQYF
j_call: TRBJ2-2; v_call: TRBV28; d_call: TRBD2; clone_size: .; cdr3_nt: TGTGCCAGCTTACGGGGCGGGGGGGCCCCCGGGGAGCTGTTTTTT; cdr3_aa: CASLRGGGAPGELFF